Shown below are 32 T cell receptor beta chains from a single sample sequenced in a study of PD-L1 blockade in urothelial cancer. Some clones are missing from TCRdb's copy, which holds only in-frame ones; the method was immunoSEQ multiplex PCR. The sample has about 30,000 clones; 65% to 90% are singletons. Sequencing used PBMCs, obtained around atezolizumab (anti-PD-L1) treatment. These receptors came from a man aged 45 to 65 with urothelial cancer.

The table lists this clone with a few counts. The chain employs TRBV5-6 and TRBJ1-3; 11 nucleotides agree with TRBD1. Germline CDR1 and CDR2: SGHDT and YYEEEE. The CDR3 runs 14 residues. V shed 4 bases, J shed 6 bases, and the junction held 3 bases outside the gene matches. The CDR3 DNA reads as TGTGCCAGCAGCCCGGGACAGGGGGTAAACACCATATATTTT. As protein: CASSPGQGVNTIYF. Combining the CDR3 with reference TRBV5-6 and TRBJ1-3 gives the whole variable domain DAGVTQSPTHLIKTRGQQVTLRCSPKSGHDTVSWYQQALGQGPQFIFQYYEEEERQRGNFPDRFSGHQFPNYSSELNVNALLLGDSALYLCASSPGQGVNTIYFGEGSWLTVV.

The CDR3 region is CASSLGGLAGSYEQYV. In DNA, the CDR3 is TGTGCCAGCAGCCTGGGGGGACTAGCGGGGTCCTACGAGCAGTACGTC. The rearrangement uses TRBV28 and TRBJ2-7, with 13 bases that match TRBD2. Germline lookup yields CDR1 MDHEN and CDR2 SYDVKM. With 6 bases clipped from V and 1 base from J, the junction kept 6 bases outside the gene matches. The CDR3 contains 16 residues.

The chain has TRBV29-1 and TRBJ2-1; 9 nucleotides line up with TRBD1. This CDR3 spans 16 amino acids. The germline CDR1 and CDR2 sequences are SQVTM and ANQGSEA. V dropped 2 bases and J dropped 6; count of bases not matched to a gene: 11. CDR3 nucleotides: TGCAGCGTTGAACGGTTAGGGGGGACAGGGCGCAATGAGCAGTTCTTC. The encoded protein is CSVERLGGTGRNEQFF.

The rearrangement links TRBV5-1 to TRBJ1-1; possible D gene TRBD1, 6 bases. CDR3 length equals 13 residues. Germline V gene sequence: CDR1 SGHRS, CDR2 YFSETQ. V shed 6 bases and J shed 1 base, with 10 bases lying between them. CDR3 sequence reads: CASTKTGNTEAFF. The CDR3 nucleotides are TGCGCCAGCACCAAGACAGGGAACACTGAAGCTTTCTTT.

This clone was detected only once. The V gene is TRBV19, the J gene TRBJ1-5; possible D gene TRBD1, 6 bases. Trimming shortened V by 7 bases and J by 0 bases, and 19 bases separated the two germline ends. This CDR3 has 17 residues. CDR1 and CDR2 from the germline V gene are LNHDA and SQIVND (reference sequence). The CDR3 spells CASTMQRDRYSNQPQHF. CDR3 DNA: TGTGCCAGTACCATGCAAAGAGACAGGTATAGCAATCAGCCCCAGCATTTT.

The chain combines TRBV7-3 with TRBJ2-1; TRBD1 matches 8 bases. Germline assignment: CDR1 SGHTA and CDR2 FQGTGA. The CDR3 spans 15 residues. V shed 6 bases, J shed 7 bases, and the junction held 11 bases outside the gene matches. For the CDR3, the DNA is TGTGCCAGCAGGTTGGTTCAGGGGGCGATGAATGAGCAGTTCTTC. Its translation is CASRLVQGAMNEQFF. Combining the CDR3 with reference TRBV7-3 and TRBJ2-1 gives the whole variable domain GAGVSQTPSNKVTEKGKYVELRCDPISGHTALYWYRQSLGQGPEFLIYFQGTGAADDSGLPNDRFFAVRPEGSVSTLKIQRTERGDSAVYLCASRLVQGAMNEQFFGPGTRLTVL.

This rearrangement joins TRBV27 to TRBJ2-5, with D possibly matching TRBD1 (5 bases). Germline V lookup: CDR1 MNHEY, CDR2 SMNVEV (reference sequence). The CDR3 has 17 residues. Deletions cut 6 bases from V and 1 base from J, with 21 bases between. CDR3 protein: CASRTLRQNAVQETQYF. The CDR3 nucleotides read TGTGCCAGCAGGACTCTAAGACAGAATGCCGTCCAAGAGACCCAGTACTTC.

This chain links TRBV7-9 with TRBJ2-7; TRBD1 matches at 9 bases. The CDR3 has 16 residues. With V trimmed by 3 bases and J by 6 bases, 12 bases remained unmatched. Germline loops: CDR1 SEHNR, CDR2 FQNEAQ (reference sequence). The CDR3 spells CASSLERGTGRGEQYV. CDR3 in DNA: TGTGCCAGCAGCTTGGAAAGGGGGACAGGGAGGGGCGAGCAGTACGTC.

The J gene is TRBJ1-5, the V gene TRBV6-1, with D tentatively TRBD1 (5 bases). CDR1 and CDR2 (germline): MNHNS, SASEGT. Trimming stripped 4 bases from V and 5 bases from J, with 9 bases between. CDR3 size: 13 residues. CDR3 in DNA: TGTGCCAGCAGTGGGACACGAGATCAGCCCCAGCATTTT. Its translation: CASSGTRDQPQHF.

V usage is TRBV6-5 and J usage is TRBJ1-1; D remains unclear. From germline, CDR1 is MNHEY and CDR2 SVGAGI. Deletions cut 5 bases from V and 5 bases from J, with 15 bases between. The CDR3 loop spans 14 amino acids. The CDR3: CASSPRAGWTEAFF. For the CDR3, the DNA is TGTGCCAGCAGTCCTCGTGCGGGGTGGACTGAAGCTTTCTTT.

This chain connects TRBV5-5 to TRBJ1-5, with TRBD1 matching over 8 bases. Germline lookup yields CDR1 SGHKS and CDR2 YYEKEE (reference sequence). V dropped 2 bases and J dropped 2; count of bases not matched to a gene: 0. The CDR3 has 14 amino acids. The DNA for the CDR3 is TGTGCCAGCAGCTTACAGGGGGGCAATCAGCCCCAGCATTTT. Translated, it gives CASSLQGGNQPQHF. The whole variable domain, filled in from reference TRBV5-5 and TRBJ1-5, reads DAGVTQSPTHLIKTRGQQVTLRCSPISGHKSVSWYQQVLGQGPQFIFQYYEKEERGRGNFPDRFSARQFPNYSSELNVNALLLGDSALYLCASSLQGGNQPQHFGDGTRLSIL.

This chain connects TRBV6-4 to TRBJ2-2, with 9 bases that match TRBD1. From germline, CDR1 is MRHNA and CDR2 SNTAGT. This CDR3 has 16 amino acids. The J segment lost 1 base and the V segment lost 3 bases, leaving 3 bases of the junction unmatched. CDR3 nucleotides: TGTGCCAGCAGTGAACAGGGGGCTAAGAACACCGGGGAGCTGTTTTTT. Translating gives CASSEQGAKNTGELFF.

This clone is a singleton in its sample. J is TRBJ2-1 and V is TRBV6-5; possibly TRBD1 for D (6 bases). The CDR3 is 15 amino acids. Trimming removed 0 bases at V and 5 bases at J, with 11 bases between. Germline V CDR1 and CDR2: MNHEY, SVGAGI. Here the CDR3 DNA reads TGTGCCAGCAGTTACTCGAGGACAGCCGACAATGAGCAGTTCTTC. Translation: CASSYSRTADNEQFF.

The CDR3 DNA reads TGTGCCAGCAGCTGGTCAGGGGGTTCGTCTGGAAACACCATATATTTT. This encodes CASSWSGGSSGNTIYF. V usage is TRBV5-5 and J usage is TRBJ1-3, with 7 bases that match TRBD1. The CDR3 contains 16 residues. The V segment lost 3 bases and the J segment 1 base; nucleotides outside the gene matches: 7. The germline gives CDR1 SGHKS, CDR2 YYEKEE (reference sequence).

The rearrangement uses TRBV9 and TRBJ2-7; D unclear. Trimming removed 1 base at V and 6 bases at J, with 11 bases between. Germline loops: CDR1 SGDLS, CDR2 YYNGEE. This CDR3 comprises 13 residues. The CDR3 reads CASSVKMTGEQYF. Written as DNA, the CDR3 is TGTGCCAGCAGCGTAAAGATGACGGGCGAGCAGTACTTC.

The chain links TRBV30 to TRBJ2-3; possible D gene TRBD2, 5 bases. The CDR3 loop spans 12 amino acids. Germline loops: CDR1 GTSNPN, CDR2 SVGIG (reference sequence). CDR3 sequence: CGGGWLTDTQYF. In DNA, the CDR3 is TGTGGAGGAGGCTGGCTCACAGATACGCAGTATTTT.

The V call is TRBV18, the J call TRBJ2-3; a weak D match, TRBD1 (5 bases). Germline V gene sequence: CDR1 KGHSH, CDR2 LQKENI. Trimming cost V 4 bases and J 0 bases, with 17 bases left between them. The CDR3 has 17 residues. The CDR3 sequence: CASSQLRQYTSTDTQYF. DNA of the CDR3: TGTGCCAGCTCACAACTCAGACAGTACACTAGCACAGATACGCAGTATTTT.

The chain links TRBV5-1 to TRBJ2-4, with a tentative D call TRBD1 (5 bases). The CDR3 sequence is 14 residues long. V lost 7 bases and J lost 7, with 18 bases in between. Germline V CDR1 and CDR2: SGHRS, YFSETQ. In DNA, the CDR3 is TGCGCCAGCGCTTGGACACCTTCAGAGAACATTCAGTACTTC. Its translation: CASAWTPSENIQYF.

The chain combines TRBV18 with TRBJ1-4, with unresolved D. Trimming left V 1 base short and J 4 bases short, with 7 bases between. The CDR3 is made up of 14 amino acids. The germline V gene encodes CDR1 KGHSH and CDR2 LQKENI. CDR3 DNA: TGTGCCAGCTCACCACTGTCAGTTAATGAAAAACTGTTTTTT. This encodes CASSPLSVNEKLFF. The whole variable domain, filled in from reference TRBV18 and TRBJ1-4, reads NAGVMQNPRHLVRRRGQEARLRCSPMKGHSHVYWYRQLPEEGLKFMVYLQKENIIDESGMPKERFSAEFPKEGPSILRIQQVVRGDSAAYFCASSPLSVNEKLFFGSGTQLSVL.

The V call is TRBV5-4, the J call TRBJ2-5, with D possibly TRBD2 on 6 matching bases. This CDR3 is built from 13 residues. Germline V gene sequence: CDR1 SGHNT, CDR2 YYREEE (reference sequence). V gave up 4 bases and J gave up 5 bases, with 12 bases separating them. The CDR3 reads CASSRPSGETQYF. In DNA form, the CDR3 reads TGTGCCAGCAGCCGACCCAGCGGGGAGACCCAGTACTTC.

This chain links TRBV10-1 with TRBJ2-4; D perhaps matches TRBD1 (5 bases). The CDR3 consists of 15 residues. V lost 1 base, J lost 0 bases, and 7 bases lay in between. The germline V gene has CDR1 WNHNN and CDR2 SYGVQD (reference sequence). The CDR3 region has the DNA TGCGCCAGCAGTGAGTGGGGCTCAGCCAAAAACATTCAGTACTTC. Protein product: CASSEWGSAKNIQYF.

The CDR3: CASSQDRGGAYNEQFF. The CDR3 bases are TGCGCCAGCAGCCAAGATAGGGGGGGTGCCTACAATGAGCAGTTCTTC. This chain connects TRBV4-1 to TRBJ2-1; possible D gene TRBD2, 7 bases. Trimming removed 0 bases from V and 2 bases from J, with 11 bases in between. CDR1 MGHRA and CDR2 YSYEKL come from the germline V gene. The CDR3 runs to 16 residues.

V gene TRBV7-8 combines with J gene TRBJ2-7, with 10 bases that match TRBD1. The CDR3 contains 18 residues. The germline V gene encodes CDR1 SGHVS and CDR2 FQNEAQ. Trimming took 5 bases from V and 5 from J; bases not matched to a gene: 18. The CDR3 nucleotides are TGTGCCAGCAGCCCGAGGGGTGGGACAGGGGTTTGGGTCAACGAGCAGTACTTC. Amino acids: CASSPRGGTGVWVNEQYF.

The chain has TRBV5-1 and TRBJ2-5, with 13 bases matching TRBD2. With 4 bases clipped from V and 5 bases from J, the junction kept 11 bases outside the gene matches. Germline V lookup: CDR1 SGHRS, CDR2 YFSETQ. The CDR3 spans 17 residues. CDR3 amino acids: CASSRGTSGTRYETQYF. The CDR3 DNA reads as TGCGCCAGCAGCCGAGGGACTAGCGGGACCCGCTACGAGACCCAGTACTTC.

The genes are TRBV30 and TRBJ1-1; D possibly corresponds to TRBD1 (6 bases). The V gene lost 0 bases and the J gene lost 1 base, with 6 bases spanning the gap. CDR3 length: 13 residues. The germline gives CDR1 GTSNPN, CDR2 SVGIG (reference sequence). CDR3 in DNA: TGTGCCTGGAGTGTACAGGGGAACACTGAAGCTTTCTTT. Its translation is CAWSVQGNTEAFF.

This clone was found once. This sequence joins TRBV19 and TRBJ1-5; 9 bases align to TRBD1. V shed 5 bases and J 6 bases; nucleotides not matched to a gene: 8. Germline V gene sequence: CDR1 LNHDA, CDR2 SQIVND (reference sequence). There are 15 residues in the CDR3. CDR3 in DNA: TGTGCCAGTAGTCCCCGGACAGGGGTAAGTCAGCCCCAGCATTTT. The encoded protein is CASSPRTGVSQPQHF.

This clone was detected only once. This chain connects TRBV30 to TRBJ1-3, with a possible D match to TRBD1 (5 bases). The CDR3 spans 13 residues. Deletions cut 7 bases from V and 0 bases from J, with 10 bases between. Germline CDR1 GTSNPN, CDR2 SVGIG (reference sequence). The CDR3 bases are TGTGCCTACGACAGATCCTCTGGAAACACCATATATTTT. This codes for CAYDRSSGNTIYF.

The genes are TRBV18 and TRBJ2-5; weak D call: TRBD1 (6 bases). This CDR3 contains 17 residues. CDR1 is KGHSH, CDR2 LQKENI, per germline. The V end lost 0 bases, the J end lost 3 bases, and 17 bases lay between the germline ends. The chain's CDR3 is CASSPPLYRVGEETQYF. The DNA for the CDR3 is TGTGCCAGCTCACCACCCCTGTACAGGGTCGGGGAAGAGACCCAGTACTTC. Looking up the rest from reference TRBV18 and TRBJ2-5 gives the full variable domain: NAGVMQNPRHLVRRRGQEARLRCSPMKGHSHVYWYRQLPEEGLKFMVYLQKENIIDESGMPKERFSAEFPKEGPSILRIQQVVRGDSAAYFCASSPPLYRVGEETQYFGPGTRLLVL.

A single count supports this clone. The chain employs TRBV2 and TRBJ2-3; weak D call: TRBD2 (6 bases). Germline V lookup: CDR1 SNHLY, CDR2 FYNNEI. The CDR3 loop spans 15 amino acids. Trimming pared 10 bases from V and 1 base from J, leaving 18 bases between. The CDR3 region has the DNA TGTGCCACCCGGCCCGGGAGTACCGGCACAGATACGCAGTATTTT. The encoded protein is CATRPGSTGTDTQYF. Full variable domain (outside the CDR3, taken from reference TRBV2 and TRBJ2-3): EPEVTQTPSHQVTQMGQEVILRCVPISNHLYFYWYRQILGQKVEFLVSFYNNEISEKSEIFDDQFSVERPDGSNFTLKIRSTKLEDSAMYFCATRPGSTGTDTQYFGPGTRLTVL.

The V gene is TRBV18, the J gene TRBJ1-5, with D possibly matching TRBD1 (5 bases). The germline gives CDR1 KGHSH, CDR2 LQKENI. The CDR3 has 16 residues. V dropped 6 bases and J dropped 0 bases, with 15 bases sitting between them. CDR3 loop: CASSLNRYPSNQPQHF. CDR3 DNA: TGTGCCAGCTCTCTGAACAGGTACCCTAGCAATCAGCCCCAGCATTTT.

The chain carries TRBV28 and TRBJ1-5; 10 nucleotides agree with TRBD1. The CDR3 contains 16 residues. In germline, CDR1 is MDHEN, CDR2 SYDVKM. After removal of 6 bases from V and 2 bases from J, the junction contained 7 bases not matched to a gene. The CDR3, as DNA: TGTGCCAGCAGGCCGACAGGGGGCCTGGGCAATCAGCCCCAGCATTTT. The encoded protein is CASRPTGGLGNQPQHF.

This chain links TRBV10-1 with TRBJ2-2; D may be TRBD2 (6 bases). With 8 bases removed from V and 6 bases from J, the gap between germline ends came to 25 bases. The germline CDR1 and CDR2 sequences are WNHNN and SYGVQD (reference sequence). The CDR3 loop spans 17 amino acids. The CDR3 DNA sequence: TGCGCCAGCGGGCCCCCCCGGTCGGGAGTGGGTTCCGGGGAGCTGTTTTTT. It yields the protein CASGPPRSGVGSGELFF.